This T cell receptor (beta chain) was sequenced for a study of blood T cell repertoires in COVID-19. Turning to the study itself: The study drew acute and convalescent COVID-19 samples from the United States, Italy and Spain. T cells, B-cell-depleted T cells, or PBMCs provided the cDNA or gDNA that served as material.

Trimming at V came to 6 bases and at J to 7 bases, leaving 5 bases not matched to a gene. The CDR3 extends over 13 amino acids. Per germline, CDR1 SNHLY and CDR2 FYNNEI. Original processing methods: Scientists estimated how many nucleated cells there were by amplifying reference gene primers. The method was immunoSEQ multiplex PCR; TCRdb's version includes in-frame clones alone and lacks a portion of them. The D gene and trimming were derived from the DNA, and the V and J assignments and clone size from that table. The data contain 60,000 or so clones, around four fifths of them seen just once; the ten biggest clones take up roughly 4%.

The TCR comes from a man between 60 and 75 years old with acute or convalescent COVID-19. The V and J genes are TRBV2 and TRBJ1-5, with TRBD1 identical over 8 bases. Sequenced material: peripheral blood. The CDR3 region has the DNA TGTGCCAGCAGCGTCAGGGGGCACCAGCCCCAGCATTTT. Translated, it gives CASSVRGHQPQHF.